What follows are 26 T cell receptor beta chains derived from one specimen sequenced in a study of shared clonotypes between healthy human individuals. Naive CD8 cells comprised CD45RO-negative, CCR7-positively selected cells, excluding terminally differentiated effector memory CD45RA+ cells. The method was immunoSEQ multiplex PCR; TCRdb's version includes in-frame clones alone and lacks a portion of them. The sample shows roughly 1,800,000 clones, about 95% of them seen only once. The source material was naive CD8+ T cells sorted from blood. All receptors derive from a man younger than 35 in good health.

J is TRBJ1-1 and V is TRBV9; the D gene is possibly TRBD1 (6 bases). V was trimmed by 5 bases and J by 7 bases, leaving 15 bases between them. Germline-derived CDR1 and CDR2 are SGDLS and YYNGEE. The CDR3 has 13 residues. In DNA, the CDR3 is TGTGCCAGCAGTCTGGGGGGCGTTGGTGAAGCTTTCTTT. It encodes CASSLGGVGEAFF.

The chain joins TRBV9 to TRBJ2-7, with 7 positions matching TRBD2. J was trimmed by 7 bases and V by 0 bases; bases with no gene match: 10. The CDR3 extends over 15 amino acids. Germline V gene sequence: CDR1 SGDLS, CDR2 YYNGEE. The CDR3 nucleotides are TGTGCCAGCAGCGTAGCACCAGGACTAGAGTATGAGCAGTACTTC. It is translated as CASSVAPGLEYEQYF.

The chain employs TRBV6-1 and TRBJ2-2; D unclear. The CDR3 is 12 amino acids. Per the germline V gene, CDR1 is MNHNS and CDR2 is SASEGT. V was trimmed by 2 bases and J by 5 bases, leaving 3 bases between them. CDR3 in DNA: TGTGCCAGCAGTGAACTGACCGGGGAGCTGTTTTTT. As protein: CASSELTGELFF.

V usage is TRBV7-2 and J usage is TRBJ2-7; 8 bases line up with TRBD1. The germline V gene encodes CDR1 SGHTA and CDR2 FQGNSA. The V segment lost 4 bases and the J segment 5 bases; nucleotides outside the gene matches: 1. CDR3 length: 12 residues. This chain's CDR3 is CASSWTGNEQYF. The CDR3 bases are TGTGCCAGCAGCTGGACAGGGAACGAGCAGTACTTC. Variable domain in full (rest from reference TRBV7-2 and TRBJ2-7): GAGVSQSPSNKVTEKGKDVELRCDPISGHTALYWYRQSLGQGLEFLIYFQGNSAPDKSGLPSDRFSAERTGGSVSTLTIQRTQQEDSAVYLCASSWTGNEQYFGPGTRLTVT.

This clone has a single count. The CDR3 sequence: CASSLSTSGKSYEQYF. The CDR3 DNA reads TGCGCCAGCAGCTTGTCGACTAGCGGGAAATCCTACGAGCAGTACTTC. The rearrangement links TRBV5-1 to TRBJ2-7; 11 positions agree with TRBD2. V lost 1 base and J lost 1; bases outside the gene matches: 4. This CDR3 has 16 residues. Per the germline V gene, CDR1 is SGHRS and CDR2 is YFSETQ.

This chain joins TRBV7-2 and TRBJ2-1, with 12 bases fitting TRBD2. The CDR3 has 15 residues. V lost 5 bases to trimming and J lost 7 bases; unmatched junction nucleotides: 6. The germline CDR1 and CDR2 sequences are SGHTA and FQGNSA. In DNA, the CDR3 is TGTGCCAGCAGCGCCCTAGCGGGGGGGCCGAATGAGCAGTTCTTC. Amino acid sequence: CASSALAGGPNEQFF.

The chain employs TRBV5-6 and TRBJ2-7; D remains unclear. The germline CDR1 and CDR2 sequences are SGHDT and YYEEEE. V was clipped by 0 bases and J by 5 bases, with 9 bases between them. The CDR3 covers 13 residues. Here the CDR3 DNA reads TGTGCCAGCAGCTTGGCACTTCTGGACGAGCAGTACTTC. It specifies CASSLALLDEQYF.

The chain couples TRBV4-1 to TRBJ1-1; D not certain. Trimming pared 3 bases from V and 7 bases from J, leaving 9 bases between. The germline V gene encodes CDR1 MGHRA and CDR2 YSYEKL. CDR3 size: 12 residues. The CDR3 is CASSHADDEAFF. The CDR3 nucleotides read TGCGCCAGCAGCCATGCGGACGATGAAGCTTTCTTT.

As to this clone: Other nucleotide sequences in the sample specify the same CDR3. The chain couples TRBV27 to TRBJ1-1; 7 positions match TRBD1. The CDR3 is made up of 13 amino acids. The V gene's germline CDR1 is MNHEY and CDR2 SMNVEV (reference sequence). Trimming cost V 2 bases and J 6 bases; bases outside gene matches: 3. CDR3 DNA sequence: TGTGCCAGCAGTTTACTAGGGGGCGCTGAAGCTTTCTTT. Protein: CASSLLGGAEAFF.

The CDR3 region is CASSEWGQLSSGNTIYF. The CDR3 DNA sequence: TGCGCCAGCAGTGAGTGGGGACAGCTGAGCTCTGGAAACACCATATATTTT. The V call is TRBV10-2, the J call TRBJ1-3; 7 bases are shared with TRBD1. The CDR3 length is 17 residues. CDR1 is WSHSY and CDR2 is SAAADI in the germline V gene. Losses at the gene ends were 1 base for V and 0 bases for J; bases not matched to a gene: 6.

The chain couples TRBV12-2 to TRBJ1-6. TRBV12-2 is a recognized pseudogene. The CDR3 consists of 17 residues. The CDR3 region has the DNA TGTGCAAGTCGCTTCACCGGAGGCCCGGTATATAATTCACCCCTCCACTTT. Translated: CASRFTGGPVYNSPLHF.

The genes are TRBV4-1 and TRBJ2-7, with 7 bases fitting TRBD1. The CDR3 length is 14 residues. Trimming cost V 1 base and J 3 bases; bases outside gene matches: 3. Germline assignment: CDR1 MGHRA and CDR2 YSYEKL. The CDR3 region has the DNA TGCGCCAGCAGCCAAGGGGACAGCGACTACGAGCAGTACTTC. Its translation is CASSQGDSDYEQYF.

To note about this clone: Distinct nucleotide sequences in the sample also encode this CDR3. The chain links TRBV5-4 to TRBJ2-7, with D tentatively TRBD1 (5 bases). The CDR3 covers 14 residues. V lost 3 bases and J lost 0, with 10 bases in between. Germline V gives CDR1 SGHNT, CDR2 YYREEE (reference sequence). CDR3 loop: CASSSRDSSYEQYF. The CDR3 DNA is TGTGCCAGCAGCTCCCGAGACAGCTCCTACGAGCAGTACTTC. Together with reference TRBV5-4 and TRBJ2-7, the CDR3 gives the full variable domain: ETGVTQSPTHLIKTRGQQVTLRCSSQSGHNTVSWYQQALGQGPQFIFQYYREEENGRGNFPPRFSGLQFPNYSSELNVNALELDDSALYLCASSSRDSSYEQYFGPGTRLTVT.

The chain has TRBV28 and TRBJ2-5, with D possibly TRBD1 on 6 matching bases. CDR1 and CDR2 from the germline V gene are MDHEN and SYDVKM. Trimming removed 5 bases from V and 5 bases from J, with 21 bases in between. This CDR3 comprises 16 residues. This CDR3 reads CASSQLTGLSAETQYF. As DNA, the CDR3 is TGTGCCAGCAGTCAATTGACAGGACTGTCTGCGGAGACCCAGTACTTC.

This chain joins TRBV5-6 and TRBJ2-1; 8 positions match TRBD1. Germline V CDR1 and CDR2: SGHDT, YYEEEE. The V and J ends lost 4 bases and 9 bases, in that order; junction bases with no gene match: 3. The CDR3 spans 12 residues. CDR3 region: CASSQGASEQFF. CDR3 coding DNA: TGTGCCAGCAGCCAGGGGGCGAGTGAGCAGTTCTTC.

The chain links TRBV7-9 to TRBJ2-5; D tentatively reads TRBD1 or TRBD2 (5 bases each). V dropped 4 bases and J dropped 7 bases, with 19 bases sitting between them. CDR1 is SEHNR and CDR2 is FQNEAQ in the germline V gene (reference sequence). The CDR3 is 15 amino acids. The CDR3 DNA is TGTGCCAGCAGCTACCCACCAGACGAGGGACGGACCCAGTACTTC. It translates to CASSYPPDEGRTQYF.

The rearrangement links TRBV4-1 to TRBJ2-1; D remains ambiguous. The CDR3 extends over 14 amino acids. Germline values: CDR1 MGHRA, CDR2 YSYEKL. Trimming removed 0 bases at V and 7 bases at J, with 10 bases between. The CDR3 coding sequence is TGCGCCAGCAGCCAAGAAATCTCATTAAATGAGCAGTTCTTC. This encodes CASSQEISLNEQFF.

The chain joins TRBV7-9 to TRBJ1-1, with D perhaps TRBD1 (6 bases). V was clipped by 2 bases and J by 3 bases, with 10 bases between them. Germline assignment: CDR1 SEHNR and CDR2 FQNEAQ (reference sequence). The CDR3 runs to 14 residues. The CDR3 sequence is CASSLRTADTEAFF. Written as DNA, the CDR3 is TGTGCCAGCAGCTTAAGGACAGCAGACACTGAAGCTTTCTTT.

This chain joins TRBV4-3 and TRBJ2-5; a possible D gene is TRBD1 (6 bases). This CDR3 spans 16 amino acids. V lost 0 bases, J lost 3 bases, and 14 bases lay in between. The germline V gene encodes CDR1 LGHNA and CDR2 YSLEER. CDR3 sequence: CASSQDGSSGEETQYF. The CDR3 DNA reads TGCGCCAGCAGCCAAGATGGGTCCTCAGGGGAAGAGACCCAGTACTTC.

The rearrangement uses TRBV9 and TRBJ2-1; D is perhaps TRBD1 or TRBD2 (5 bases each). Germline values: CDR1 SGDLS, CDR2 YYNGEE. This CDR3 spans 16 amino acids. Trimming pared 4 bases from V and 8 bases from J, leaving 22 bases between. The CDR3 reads CASSPVGRDGHYEQFF. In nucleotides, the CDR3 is TGTGCCAGCAGCCCAGTGGGTCGGGACGGACATTATGAGCAGTTCTTC.

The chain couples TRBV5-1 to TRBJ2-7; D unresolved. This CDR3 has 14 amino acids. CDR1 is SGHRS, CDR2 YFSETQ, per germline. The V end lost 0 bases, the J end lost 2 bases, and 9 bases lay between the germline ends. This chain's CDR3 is CASSLGESPYEQYF. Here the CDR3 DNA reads TGCGCCAGCAGCTTGGGGGAAAGCCCCTACGAGCAGTACTTC.

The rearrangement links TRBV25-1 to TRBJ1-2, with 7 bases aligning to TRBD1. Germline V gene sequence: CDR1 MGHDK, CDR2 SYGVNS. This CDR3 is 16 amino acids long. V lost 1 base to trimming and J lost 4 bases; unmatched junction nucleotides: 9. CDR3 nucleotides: TGTGCCAGCAGTGAATCGAGAGGGGGCGTCTTCTATGGCTACACCTTC. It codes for CASSESRGGVFYGYTF.

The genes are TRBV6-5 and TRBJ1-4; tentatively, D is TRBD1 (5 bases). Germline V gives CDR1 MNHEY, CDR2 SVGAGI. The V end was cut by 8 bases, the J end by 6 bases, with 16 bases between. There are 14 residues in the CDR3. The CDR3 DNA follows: TGTGCCAGCCCCGAGGAGGGAGGGGATGAAAAACTGTTTTTT. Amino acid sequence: CASPEEGGDEKLFF.

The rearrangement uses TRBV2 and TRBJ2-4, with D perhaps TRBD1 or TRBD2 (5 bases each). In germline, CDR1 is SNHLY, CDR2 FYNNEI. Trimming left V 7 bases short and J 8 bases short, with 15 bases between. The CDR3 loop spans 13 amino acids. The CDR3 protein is CASTSGPGDIQYF. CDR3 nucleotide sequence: TGTGCCAGCACCTCGGGGCCTGGGGACATTCAGTACTTC.

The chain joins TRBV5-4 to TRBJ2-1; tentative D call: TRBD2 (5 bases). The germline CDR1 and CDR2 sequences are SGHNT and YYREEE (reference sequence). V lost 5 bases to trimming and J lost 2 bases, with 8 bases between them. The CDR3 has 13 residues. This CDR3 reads CASRDGAYNEQFF. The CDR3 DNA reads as TGTGCCAGCAGGGACGGGGCCTACAATGAGCAGTTCTTC.

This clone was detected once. DNA for the CDR3: TGTGCCAGCAGCACCTCGACAGTCTACGAGCAGTACTTC. Translated, it gives CASSTSTVYEQYF. V gene TRBV7-9 combines with J gene TRBJ2-7, with TRBD1 as a possible D gene (5 bases). Germline V lookup: CDR1 SEHNR, CDR2 FQNEAQ (reference sequence). Trimming stripped 5 bases from V and 3 bases from J, with 11 bases between. This CDR3 spans 13 amino acids.